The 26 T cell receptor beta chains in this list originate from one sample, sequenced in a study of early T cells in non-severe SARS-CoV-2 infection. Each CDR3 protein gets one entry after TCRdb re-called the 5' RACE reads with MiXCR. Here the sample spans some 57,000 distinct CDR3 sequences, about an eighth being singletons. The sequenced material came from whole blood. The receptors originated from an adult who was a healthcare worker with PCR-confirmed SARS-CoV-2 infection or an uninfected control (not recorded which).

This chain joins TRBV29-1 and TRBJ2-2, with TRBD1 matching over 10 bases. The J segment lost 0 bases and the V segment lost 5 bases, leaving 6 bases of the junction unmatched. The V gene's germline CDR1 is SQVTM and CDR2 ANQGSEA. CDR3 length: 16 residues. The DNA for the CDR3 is TGCAGCGTTTGCGGACAGGGGGGACCGAACACCGGGGAGCTGTTTTTT. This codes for CSVCGQGGPNTGELFF.

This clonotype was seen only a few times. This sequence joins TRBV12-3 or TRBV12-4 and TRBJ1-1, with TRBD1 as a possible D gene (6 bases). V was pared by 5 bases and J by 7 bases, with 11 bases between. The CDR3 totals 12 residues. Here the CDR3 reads CASSPRGLEAFF. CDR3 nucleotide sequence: TGTGCCAGCAGTCCCCGGGGGCTTGAAGCTTTCTTT.

CDR3 protein: CASSRDVRQGANEKLFF. As DNA, the CDR3 is TGTGCCAGCAGCAGGGACGTACGACAGGGGGCAAATGAAAAACTGTTTTTT. This rearrangement joins TRBV7-2 to TRBJ1-4; TRBD1 matches 10 bases. The CDR3 consists of 17 residues. Germline CDR1 is SGHTA and CDR2 is FQGNSA. Trimming cost V 5 bases and J 5 bases; bases outside gene matches: 11.

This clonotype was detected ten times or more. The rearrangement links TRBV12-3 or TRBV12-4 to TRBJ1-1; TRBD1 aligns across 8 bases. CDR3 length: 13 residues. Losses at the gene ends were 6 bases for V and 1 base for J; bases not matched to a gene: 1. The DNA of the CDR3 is TGTGCCAGCAGAGGACAGGGGAACACTGAAGCTTTCTTT. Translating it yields CASRGQGNTEAFF.

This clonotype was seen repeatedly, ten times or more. The CDR3 spells CASSQIVSSEQYF. CDR3 nucleotide sequence: TGCGCCAGCAGCCAGATCGTTTCCAGCGAGCAGTACTTC. The V gene is TRBV4-3, the J gene TRBJ2-7; D gene ambiguous. The germline CDR1 and CDR2 sequences are LGHNA and YSLEER. The CDR3 spans 13 residues. V lost 3 bases to trimming and J lost 6 bases, with 12 bases between them.

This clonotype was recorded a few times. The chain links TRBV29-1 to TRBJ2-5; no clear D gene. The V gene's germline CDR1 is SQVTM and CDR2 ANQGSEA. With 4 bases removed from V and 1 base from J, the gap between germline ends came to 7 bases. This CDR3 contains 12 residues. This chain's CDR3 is CSVVGLQETQYF. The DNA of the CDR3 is TGCAGCGTTGTAGGCCTCCAAGAGACCCAGTACTTC.

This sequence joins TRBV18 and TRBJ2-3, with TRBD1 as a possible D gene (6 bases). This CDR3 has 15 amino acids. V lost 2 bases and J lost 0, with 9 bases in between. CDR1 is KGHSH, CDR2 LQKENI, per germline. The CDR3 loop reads CASSPGGSSTDTQYF. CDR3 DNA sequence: TGTGCCAGCTCACCAGGGGGCTCTAGCACAGATACGCAGTATTTT.

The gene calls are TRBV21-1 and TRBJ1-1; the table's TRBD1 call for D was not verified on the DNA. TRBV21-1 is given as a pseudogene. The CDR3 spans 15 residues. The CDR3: CASSRVWTGGSEAFF. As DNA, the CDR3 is TGTGCCAGCAGCAGGGTCTGGACAGGGGGCTCTGAAGCTTTCTTT.

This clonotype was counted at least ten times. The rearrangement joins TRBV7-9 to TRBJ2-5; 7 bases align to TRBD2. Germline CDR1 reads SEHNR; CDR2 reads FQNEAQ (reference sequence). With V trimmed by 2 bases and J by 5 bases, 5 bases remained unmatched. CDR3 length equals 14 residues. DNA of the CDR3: TGTGCCAGCAGCTTATCGCGGGGGTTCGAGACCCAGTACTTC. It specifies CASSLSRGFETQYF. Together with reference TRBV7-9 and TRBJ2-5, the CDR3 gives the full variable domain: DTGVSQNPRHKITKRGQNVTFRCDPISEHNRLYWYRQTLGQGPEFLTYFQNEAQLEKSRLLSDRFSAERPKGSFSTLEIQRTEQGDSAMYLCASSLSRGFETQYFGPGTRLLVL.

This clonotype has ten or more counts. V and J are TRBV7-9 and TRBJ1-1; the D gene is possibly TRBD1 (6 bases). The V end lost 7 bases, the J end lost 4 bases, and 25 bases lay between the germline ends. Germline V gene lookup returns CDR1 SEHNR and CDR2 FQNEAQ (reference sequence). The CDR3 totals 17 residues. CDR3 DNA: TGTGCCAGCACCCAACCTCCAGGGGATGAGAAGGGCACTGAAGCTTTCTTT. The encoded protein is CASTQPPGDEKGTEAFF.

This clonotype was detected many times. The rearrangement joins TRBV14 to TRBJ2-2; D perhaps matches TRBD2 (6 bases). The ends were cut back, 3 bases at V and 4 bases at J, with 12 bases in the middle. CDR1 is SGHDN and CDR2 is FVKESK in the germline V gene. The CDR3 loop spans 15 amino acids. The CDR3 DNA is TGTGCCAGCAGCCACTCAGGGACTGCCACCGGGGAGCTGTTTTTT. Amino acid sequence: CASSHSGTATGELFF.

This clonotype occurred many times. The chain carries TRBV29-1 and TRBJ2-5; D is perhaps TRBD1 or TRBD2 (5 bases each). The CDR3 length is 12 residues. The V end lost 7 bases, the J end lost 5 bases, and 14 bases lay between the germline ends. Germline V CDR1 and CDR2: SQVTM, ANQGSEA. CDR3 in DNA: TGCAGCGCAGAATTGGGGGTTGAGACCCAGTACTTC. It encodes CSAELGVETQYF.

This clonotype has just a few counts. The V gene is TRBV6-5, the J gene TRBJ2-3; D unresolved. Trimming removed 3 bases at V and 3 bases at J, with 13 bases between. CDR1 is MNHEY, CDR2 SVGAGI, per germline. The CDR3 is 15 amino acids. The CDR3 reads CASSYKGIGTDTQYF. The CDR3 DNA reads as TGTGCCAGCAGTTATAAAGGGATTGGGACAGATACGCAGTATTTT.

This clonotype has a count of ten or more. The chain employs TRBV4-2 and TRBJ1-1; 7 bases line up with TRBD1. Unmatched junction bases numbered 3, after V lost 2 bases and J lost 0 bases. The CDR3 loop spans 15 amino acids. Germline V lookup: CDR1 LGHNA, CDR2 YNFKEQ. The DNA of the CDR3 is TGTGCCAGCAGCCAAAGGGACAGAATGAACACTGAAGCTTTCTTT. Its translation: CASSQRDRMNTEAFF.

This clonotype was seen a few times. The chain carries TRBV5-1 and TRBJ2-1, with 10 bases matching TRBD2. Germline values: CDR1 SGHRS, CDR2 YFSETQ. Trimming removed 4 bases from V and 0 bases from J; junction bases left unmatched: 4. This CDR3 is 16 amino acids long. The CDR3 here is CASSGGTSDSYNEQFF. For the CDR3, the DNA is TGCGCCAGCAGCGGGGGGACTAGCGACTCCTACAATGAGCAGTTCTTC. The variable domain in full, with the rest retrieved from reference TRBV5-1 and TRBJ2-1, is KAGVTQTPRYLIKTRGQQVTLSCSPISGHRSVSWYQQTPGQGLQFLFEYFSETQRNKGNFPGRFSGRQFSNSRSEMNVSTLELGDSALYLCASSGGTSDSYNEQFFGPGTRLTVL.

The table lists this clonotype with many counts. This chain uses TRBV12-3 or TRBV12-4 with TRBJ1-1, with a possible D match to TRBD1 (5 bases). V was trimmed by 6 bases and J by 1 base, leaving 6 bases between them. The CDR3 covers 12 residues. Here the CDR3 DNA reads TGTGCCAGCAGAGACAGGAACACTGAAGCTTTCTTT. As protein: CASRDRNTEAFF.

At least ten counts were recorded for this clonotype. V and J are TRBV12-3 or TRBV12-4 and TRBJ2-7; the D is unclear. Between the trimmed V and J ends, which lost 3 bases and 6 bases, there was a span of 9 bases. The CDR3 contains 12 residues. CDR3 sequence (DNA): TGTGCCAGCAGTTTGCAAGTCACCGAGCAGTACTTC. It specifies CASSLQVTEQYF.

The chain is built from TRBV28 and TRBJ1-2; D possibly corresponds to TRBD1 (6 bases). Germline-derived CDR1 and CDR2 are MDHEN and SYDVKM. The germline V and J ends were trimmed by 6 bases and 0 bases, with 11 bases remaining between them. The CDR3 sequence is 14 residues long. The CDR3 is CASRTGYSNYGYTF. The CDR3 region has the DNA TGTGCCAGCAGAACAGGGTATTCTAACTATGGCTACACCTTC.

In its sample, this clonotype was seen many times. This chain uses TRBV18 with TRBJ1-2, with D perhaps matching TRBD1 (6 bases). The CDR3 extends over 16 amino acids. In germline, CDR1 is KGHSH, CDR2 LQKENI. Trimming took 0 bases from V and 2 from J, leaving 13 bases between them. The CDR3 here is CASSPPRTGPNYGYTF. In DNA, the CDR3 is TGTGCCAGCTCACCACCTCGCACAGGGCCGAACTATGGCTACACCTTC.

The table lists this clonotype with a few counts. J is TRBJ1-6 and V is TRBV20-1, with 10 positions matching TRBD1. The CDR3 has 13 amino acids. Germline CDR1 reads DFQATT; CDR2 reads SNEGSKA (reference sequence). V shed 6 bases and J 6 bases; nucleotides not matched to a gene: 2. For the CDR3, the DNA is TGCAGTGCCCGACAGGGGGCTAATTCACCCCTCCACTTT. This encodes CSARQGANSPLHF.

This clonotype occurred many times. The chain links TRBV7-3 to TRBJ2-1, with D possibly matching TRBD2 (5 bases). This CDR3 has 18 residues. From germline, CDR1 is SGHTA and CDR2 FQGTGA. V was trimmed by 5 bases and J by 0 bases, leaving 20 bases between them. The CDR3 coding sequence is TGTGCCAGCAGCCCCAGCCCTATAACTAGGAGCTCCTACAATGAGCAGTTCTTC. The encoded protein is CASSPSPITRSSYNEQFF.

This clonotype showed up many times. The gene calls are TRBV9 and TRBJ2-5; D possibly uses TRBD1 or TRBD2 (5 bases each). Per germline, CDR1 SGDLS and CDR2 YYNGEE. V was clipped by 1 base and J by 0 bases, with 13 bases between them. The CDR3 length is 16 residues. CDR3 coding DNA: TGTGCCAGCAGCGTACGGTTCGGGACCAACCAAGAGACCCAGTACTTC. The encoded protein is CASSVRFGTNQETQYF. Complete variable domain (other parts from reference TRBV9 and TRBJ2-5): DSGVTQTPKHLITATGQRVTLRCSPRSGDLSVYWYQQSLDQGLQFLIQYYNGEERAKGNILERFSAQQFPDLHSELNLSSLELGDSALYFCASSVRFGTNQETQYFGPGTRLLVL.

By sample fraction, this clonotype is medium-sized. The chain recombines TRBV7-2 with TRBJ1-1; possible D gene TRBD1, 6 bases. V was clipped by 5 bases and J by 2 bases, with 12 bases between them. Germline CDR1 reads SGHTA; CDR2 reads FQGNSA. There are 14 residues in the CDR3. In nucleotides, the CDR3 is TGTGCCAGCAGCGTCCGGGGGCCCAACACTGAAGCTTTCTTT. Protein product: CASSVRGPNTEAFF.

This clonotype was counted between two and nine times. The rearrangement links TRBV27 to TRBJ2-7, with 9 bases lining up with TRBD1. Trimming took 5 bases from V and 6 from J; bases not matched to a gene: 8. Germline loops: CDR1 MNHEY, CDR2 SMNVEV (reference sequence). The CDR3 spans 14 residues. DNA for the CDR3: TGTGCCAGCAGTCTAAACCGGGACAGGGCCGAGCAGTACTTC. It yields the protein CASSLNRDRAEQYF.

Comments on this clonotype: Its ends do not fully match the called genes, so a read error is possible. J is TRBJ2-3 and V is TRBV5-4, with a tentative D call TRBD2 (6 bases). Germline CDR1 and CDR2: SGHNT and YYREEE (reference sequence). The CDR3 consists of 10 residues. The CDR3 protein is CVSGRDTQYF. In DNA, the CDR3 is TGTGTCAGCGGGCGAGATACGCAGTATTTT.

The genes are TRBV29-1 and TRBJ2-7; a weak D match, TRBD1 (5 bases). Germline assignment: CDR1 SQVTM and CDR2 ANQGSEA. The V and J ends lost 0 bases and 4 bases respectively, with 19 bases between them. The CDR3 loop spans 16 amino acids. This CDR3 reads CSVEDYTVQGSYEQYF. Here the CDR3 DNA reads TGCAGCGTTGAAGACTATACGGTCCAGGGCTCGTACGAGCAGTACTTC.